Below, 27 T cell receptor beta chains from the same sample are listed, as sequenced in a study of cytomegalovirus exposure and HLA in healthy donors. Primers included in the PCR were 60 Vbeta and 13 Jbeta primers. Sequencing was performed with immunoSEQ multiplex PCR; in TCRdb, only in-frame clones are kept and a portion is missing. The table lists around 200,000 clones, 75% to 80% of them singletons. The source material was PBMCs. The receptor set was obtained from a male donor in good health and CMV-seronegative.

This clone showed up just a few times. This chain uses TRBV19 with TRBJ1-2, with a possible D match to TRBD1 (5 bases). V was shortened by 6 bases and J by 2 bases, with 13 bases between the two germline ends. The CDR3 contains 14 residues. The V gene's germline CDR1 is LNHDA and CDR2 SQIVND (reference sequence). CDR3 residues: CASSVGAANYGYTF. The CDR3 DNA reads as TGTGCCAGTAGCGTAGGGGCGGCAAACTATGGCTACACCTTC.

This chain joins TRBV7-2 and TRBJ2-7; 9 bases line up with TRBD1. The CDR3 is 15 amino acids. Trimming cost V 5 bases and J 3 bases; bases outside gene matches: 8. Germline CDR1 is SGHTA and CDR2 is FQGNSA. CDR3 sequence (DNA): TGTGCCAGCAGCCCACCGGGACAGGGCTTCTACGAGCAGTACTTC. This codes for CASSPPGQGFYEQYF.

This chain joins TRBV5-4 and TRBJ2-3; D not certain. V lost 4 bases and J 2 bases, leaving 17 bases between the germline ends. The germline CDR1 and CDR2 sequences are SGHNT and YYREEE (reference sequence). This CDR3 region has 16 residues. The CDR3 sequence: CASSRRLTGNTDTQYF. As DNA, the CDR3 is TGTGCCAGCAGCCGTCGACTGACCGGAAACACAGATACGCAGTATTTT.

This clone was detected a few times. The genes are TRBV7-9 and TRBJ2-7, with TRBD1 matching 10 bases. V lost 1 base to trimming and J lost 5 bases; unmatched junction nucleotides: 5. CDR1 SEHNR and CDR2 FQNEAQ come from the germline V gene (reference sequence). CDR3 length: 15 amino acids. CDR3 sequence: CASSLGVGTGDEQYF. CDR3 sequence (DNA): TGTGCCAGCAGCTTAGGTGTGGGGACAGGGGACGAGCAGTACTTC.

This sequence joins TRBV28 and TRBJ2-2; 7 positions agree with TRBD1. V lost 2 bases and J lost 2; bases outside the gene matches: 5. The CDR3 has 16 residues. CDR1 MDHEN and CDR2 SYDVKM come from the germline V gene. The chain's CDR3 is CASSLVAGGNTGELFF. CDR3 in DNA: TGTGCCAGCAGTTTAGTGGCAGGGGGAAACACCGGGGAGCTGTTTTTT.

This chain joins TRBV9 and TRBJ1-1; TRBD1 matches 8 bases. The germline V gene has CDR1 SGDLS and CDR2 YYNGEE. Trimming took 1 base from V and 4 from J; bases not matched to a gene: 9. This CDR3 region has 16 residues. The CDR3 is CASSVTTTGAGTEAFF. Written as DNA, the CDR3 is TGTGCCAGCAGCGTAACGACGACAGGGGCGGGCACTGAAGCTTTCTTT.

CDR3 in DNA: TGTGCCAGTAGTACTCTGCGGGGGCACTATGGCTACACCTTC. It is translated as CASSTLRGHYGYTF. The chain carries TRBV19 and TRBJ1-2, with D possibly matching TRBD1 (6 bases). CDR3 length: 14 amino acids. V was clipped by 4 bases and J by 3 bases, with 12 bases between them. CDR1 LNHDA and CDR2 SQIVND come from the germline V gene (reference sequence).

The chain carries TRBV28 and TRBJ1-4; D is unresolved. CDR1 and CDR2 (germline): MDHEN, SYDVKM. The CDR3 has 12 amino acids. V was shortened by 5 bases and J by 17 bases, with 18 bases between the two germline ends. Here the CDR3 reads CASSLRWTAPFF. The CDR3 nucleotides are TGTGCCAGCAGTCTCCGGTGGACTGCTCCTTTTTTT.

The rearrangement uses TRBV7-2 and TRBJ2-7, with 13 bases fitting TRBD2. The germline V gene encodes CDR1 SGHTA and CDR2 FQGNSA. This CDR3 is built from 18 residues. V was clipped by 4 bases and J by 1 base; unmatched bases: 10. CDR3 sequence: CASSWITSGRDSSYEQYF. CDR3 DNA sequence: TGTGCCAGCAGCTGGATAACTAGCGGGAGGGACTCGTCCTACGAGCAGTACTTC.

A single count supports this clone. The chain is built from TRBV6-6 and TRBJ2-7, with TRBD1 matching 8 bases. This CDR3 comprises 14 residues. In germline, CDR1 is MNHNY, CDR2 SVGAGI (reference sequence). After removal of 4 bases from V and 5 bases from J, the junction contained 7 bases not matched to a gene. CDR3 bases: TGTGCCAGCAGTTCCGGACAGGGAACCCACGAGCAGTACTTC. Its protein product is CASSSGQGTHEQYF.

This chain joins TRBV9 and TRBJ2-2, with D possibly matching TRBD2 (5 bases). CDR1 SGDLS and CDR2 YYNGEE come from the germline V gene. V lost 0 bases and J lost 4, with 13 bases in between. The CDR3 has 16 residues. The CDR3 nucleotides are TGTGCCAGCAGCGTAGAGCTAGCTAATCCCACCGGGGAGCTGTTTTTT. Residues: CASSVELANPTGELFF.

This chain uses TRBV4-3 with TRBJ2-7; 10 bases match TRBD1. The J segment lost 3 bases and the V segment lost 0 bases, leaving 2 bases of the junction unmatched. This CDR3 contains 15 residues. The germline gives CDR1 LGHNA, CDR2 YSLEER. CDR3: CASSQDWTGGYEQYF. Written as DNA, the CDR3 is TGCGCCAGCAGCCAAGACTGGACAGGGGGCTACGAGCAGTACTTC.

This clone has a handful of counts. This chain connects TRBV4-2 to TRBJ2-7; TRBD1 matches 9 bases. V lost 1 base, J lost 3 bases, and 7 bases stayed unmatched. This CDR3 comprises 16 residues. CDR1 LGHNA and CDR2 YNFKEQ come from the germline V gene. CDR3 region: CASSQGTGTGSYEQYF. CDR3 nucleotides: TGTGCCAGCAGCCAAGGGACCGGGACAGGGAGCTACGAGCAGTACTTC.

The chain recombines TRBV7-2 with TRBJ2-7, with D possibly matching TRBD1 (5 bases). Trimming pared 1 base from V and 6 bases from J, leaving 13 bases between. This CDR3 region has 14 residues. Germline loops: CDR1 SGHTA, CDR2 FQGNSA. The CDR3 bases are TGTGCCAGCAGCTTAGTCGGGCCAGGGCGCGAGCAGTACTTC. Its translation: CASSLVGPGREQYF.

This chain links TRBV4-3 with TRBJ2-1; no clear D. This CDR3 is 14 amino acids long. Germline CDR1 reads LGHNA; CDR2 reads YSLEER. V lost 0 bases to trimming and J lost 6 bases, with 9 bases between them. In nucleotides, the CDR3 is TGCGCCAGCAGCCAAGATCGGCACAGCAATGAGCAGTTCTTC. Amino acid sequence: CASSQDRHSNEQFF.

This clone came up a few times. CDR3 region: CASLRLRGNTEAFF. CDR3 DNA sequence: TGTGCCAGCCTCCGGTTAAGGGGGAACACTGAAGCTTTCTTT. The V gene is TRBV19, the J gene TRBJ1-1, with a weak D call TRBD1 (5 bases). Trimming stripped 9 bases from V and 1 base from J, with 15 bases between. The CDR3 consists of 14 residues. Looked up from germline, CDR1 is LNHDA and CDR2 is SQIVND (reference sequence).

The chain carries TRBV25-1 and TRBJ2-3; 10 bases fit TRBD2. The CDR3 consists of 16 residues. With 5 bases clipped from V and 2 bases from J, the junction kept 7 bases outside the gene matches. CDR1 MGHDK and CDR2 SYGVNS come from the germline V gene. CDR3 nucleotides: TGTGCCAGCAGTCCACGGACTAGCGGATACACAGATACGCAGTATTTT. Its translation: CASSPRTSGYTDTQYF.

The chain joins TRBV5-1 to TRBJ2-5; 7 bases align to TRBD1. The J call is uncertain, as TRBJ2-7 better fits the DNA end. CDR1 and CDR2 from the germline V gene are SGHRS and YFSETQ. CDR3 length: 16 residues. As DNA, the CDR3 is TGCGCCAGCAGCTCCTCCACCGACAGGGCCGCCTACGAGCAGTACTTC. Its protein product is CASSSSTDRAAYEQYF.

This chain links TRBV6-1 with TRBJ1-4; D unclear. V dropped 6 bases and J dropped 8 bases, with 16 bases sitting between them. The CDR3 spans 14 residues. Germline CDR1 MNHNS, CDR2 SASEGT. As DNA, the CDR3 is TGTGCCAGCAGACGGGGATGGGGAGCAGAAAAACTGTTTTTT. It encodes CASRRGWGAEKLFF.

J is TRBJ1-2 and V is TRBV7-9, with 9 positions matching TRBD1. Per the germline V gene, CDR1 is SEHNR and CDR2 is FQNEAQ (reference sequence). The CDR3 contains 15 residues. With V trimmed by 1 base and J by 5 bases, 5 bases remained unmatched. Here the CDR3 reads CASSLVQGAGYGYTF. The CDR3 DNA reads as TGTGCCAGCAGCTTAGTACAGGGGGCCGGGTATGGCTACACCTTC.

V usage is TRBV19 and J usage is TRBJ2-3; 7 bases line up with TRBD1. There are 16 residues in the CDR3. Germline CDR1 reads LNHDA; CDR2 reads SQIVND (reference sequence). V was pared by 3 bases and J by 0 bases, with 6 bases of the junction left unmatched. CDR3 DNA sequence: TGTGCCAGTAGTATCGGACAGGTTCCTAGCACAGATACGCAGTATTTT. This encodes CASSIGQVPSTDTQYF.

The chain joins TRBV19 to TRBJ2-3, with D possibly matching TRBD1 (7 bases). The CDR3 has 15 amino acids. The germline V gene has CDR1 LNHDA and CDR2 SQIVND (reference sequence). V lost 6 bases and J lost 1, with 14 bases in between. The CDR3 DNA is TGTGCCAGTAGCACTGACAGGGAGGGCACAGATACGCAGTATTTT. The encoded protein is CASSTDREGTDTQYF.

The rearrangement joins TRBV4-3 to TRBJ1-6, with D tentatively TRBD1 (5 bases). The CDR3 has 15 residues. Germline loops: CDR1 LGHNA, CDR2 YSLEER. The ends were cut back, 1 base at V and 9 bases at J, with 13 bases in the middle. The CDR3 DNA sequence: TGCGCCAGCAGCCAAGGCTCAGGGACTGGTTCACCCCTCCACTTT. This translates into CASSQGSGTGSPLHF.

With respect to this clone: The same CDR3 can be traced to other DNA sequences in this sample. The rearrangement links TRBV7-6 to TRBJ2-7, with TRBD1 matching over 7 bases. V shed 5 bases and J 2 bases; nucleotides not matched to a gene: 3. The CDR3 has 13 amino acids. Germline assignment: CDR1 SGHVS and CDR2 FNYEAQ. For the CDR3, the DNA is TGTGCCAGCAGCCTGGGACAGCCCTACGAGCAGTACTTC. Protein product: CASSLGQPYEQYF.

This clone was detected only a few times. The rearrangement joins TRBV15 to TRBJ2-3; D is unresolved. V lost 2 bases, J lost 0 bases, and 9 bases lay in between. CDR3 length: 15 residues. Germline CDR1 reads LNHNV; CDR2 reads YYDKDF (reference sequence). This chain's CDR3 is CATSRQVPSTDTQYF. The DNA of the CDR3 is TGTGCCACCAGCAGACAGGTTCCTAGCACAGATACGCAGTATTTT. The full variable domain, with the rest looked up from reference TRBV15 and TRBJ2-3, is DAMVIQNPRYQVTQFGKPVTLSCSQTLNHNVMYWYQQKSSQAPKLLFHYYDKDFNNEADTPDNFQSRRPNTSFCFLDIRSPGLGDTAMYLCATSRQVPSTDTQYFGPGTRLTVL.

The genes are TRBV28 and TRBJ2-3, with 7 bases identical to TRBD2. Germline V gene sequence: CDR1 MDHEN, CDR2 SYDVKM. The ends lost 6 bases at V and 5 bases at J; junction bases unmatched: 8. CDR3 size: 14 residues. Here the CDR3 reads CASRKFSGGDTQYF. The CDR3 DNA is TGTGCCAGCAGGAAATTTTCGGGAGGAGATACGCAGTATTTT.

In the case of this clone: At one end, the junction sequence differs from germline, possibly due to a read error. The J gene is TRBJ2-5, the V gene TRBV27; D unresolved. Germline V gene sequence: CDR1 MNHEY, CDR2 SMNVEV (reference sequence). This CDR3 region has 13 residues. The CDR3 is CASSLRNQETQYF. CDR3 DNA sequence: TGTGCCAGCAGTTTAAGAAACCAAGAGACTCAGTACTTC.